These T cell receptor beta chains were read from a single sample in a study of OX40 agonist ivuxolimab in advanced cancers. Assay used: immunoSEQ multiplex PCR; TCRdb lists only in-frame clones, some missing. This table holds about 50,000 clones, roughly 92% found once. The material was CD4+ or CD8+ T cells sorted from blood, obtained in a trial of the OX40 agonist ivuxolimab. The receptors originated from an adult with an advanced solid tumor such as melanoma, head and neck, liver or kidney cancer. The CDR3 runs from the conserved cysteine through the conserved F or W. D genes are given only for firm matches. A clone size is listed for some rows: how often the clone was seen (once, few, many), or a class if it is expanded.

v_call,cdr3_length,d_call,j_call,clone_size,cdr3_nt,cdr3_aa
TRBV6-5,16,TRBD1,TRBJ2-4,.,TGTGCCAGCAGTTTGACAGGGGGTATTGCCAAAAACATTCAGTACTTC,CASSLTGGIAKNIQYF
TRBV10-1,16,.,TRBJ2-2,.,TGCGCCAGCAGTGAGTCGTGGGACAAGGACACCGGGGAGCTGTTTTTT,CASSESWDKDTGELFF
TRBV4-3,18,.,TRBJ2-2,.,TGCGCCAGCAGCCAAGATATGGGTCGGCAGGTCGAGGTCGGGGAGCTGTTTTTT,CASSQDMGRQVEVGELFF
TRBV7-9,14,.,TRBJ2-7,once,TGTGCCAGCAGCTTAACAGGGGAGGCCTACGAGCAGTACTTC,CASSLTGEAYEQYF
TRBV14,14,.,TRBJ2-4,.,TGTGCCAGCAGCCAAAGCGTAGACAGTACACTTCAGTACTTC,CASSQSVDSTLQYF
TRBV6-5,14,TRBD1,TRBJ2-1,.,TGTGCCAGCAGCCCCGGGACAGGGTTTAATGAGCAGTTCTTC,CASSPGTGFNEQFF
TRBV27,17,TRBD2,TRBJ2-1,.,TGTGCCAGCAGGAGTAGCGGGGTCTTAGAGGCCGAGCGGGAGCAGTTCTTC,CASRSSGVLEAEREQFF
TRBV6-5,16,TRBD1,TRBJ1-1,.,TGTGCCAGCAGTTACGTCGGCAGACAGGGGGCAACTGAAGCTTTCTTT,CASSYVGRQGATEAFF
TRBV10-3,16,TRBD1,TRBJ1-2,once,TGTGCCATCAGTGATTCACAGGGGATCTTCGGAGATGGCTACACCTTC,CAISDSQGIFGDGYTF
TRBV14,14,.,TRBJ1-2,few,TGTGCCAGCAGAGGGGTGGAGGTCTCGGATGGCTACACCTTC,CASRGVEVSDGYTF
TRBV28,16,.,TRBJ1-5,.,TGTGCCAGCATCTCTCGGTTGGGGCGGGGCAATCAGCCCCAGCATTTT,CASISRLGRGNQPQHF
TRBV5-4,14,TRBD1,TRBJ1-5,.,TGTGCCAGCAGTCTGACAGGGAGCAATCAGCCCCAGCATTTT,CASSLTGSNQPQHF
TRBV18,14,TRBD2,TRBJ2-7,.,TGTGCCAGCTCACCACCCAGCGGGAGGAGCGAGCAGTACTTC,CASSPPSGRSEQYF
TRBV29-1,17,.,TRBJ1-2,.,TGCAGCGTTGGAGGAGTAGTTTTACAGGGAGCTAACTATGGCTACACCTTC,CSVGGVVLQGANYGYTF
TRBV7-2,14,.,TRBJ2-2,once,TGTGCCAGCAGCCCACTGGTGGGGACCGGGGAGCTGTTTTTT,CASSPLVGTGELFF
TRBV7-6,10,.,TRBJ1-3,.,TGTGCCAGCAGCTTTGACACCATATATTTT,CASSFDTIYF
TRBV14,15,TRBD1,TRBJ1-1,.,TGTGCCAGCAGCCACCCGGGACAGTCGAACACTGAAGCTTTCTTT,CASSHPGQSNTEAFF
TRBV9,16,TRBD2,TRBJ2-3,.,TGTGCCAGCAGCGACCCGGCTGCGGGAGGCACAGATACGCAGTATTTT,CASSDPAAGGTDTQYF
TRBV2,16,.,TRBJ1-1,.,TGTGCCAGCAGTGGTCCAGCCCCCGGAGAGAACACTGAAGCTTTCTTT,CASSGPAPGENTEAFF
TRBV6-5,15,TRBD1,TRBJ2-7,.,TGTGCCAGCAGTTCGTTACAGGGGGCCCTCTACGAGCAGTACTTC,CASSSLQGALYEQYF
TRBV7-7,17,TRBD2,TRBJ2-3,.,TGTGCCAGCAGCTTGGGGACTAGCGGGGCCGGGAGAGATACGCAGTATTTT,CASSLGTSGAGRDTQYF
TRBV5-4,14,TRBD1,TRBJ1-1,.,TGTGCCAGCAGCTTAGAACAGGGGTACACTGAAGCTTTCTTT,CASSLEQGYTEAFF
TRBV5-1,17,.,TRBJ2-7,.,TGCGCCAGCAGCTTGGACACCTACGGGGAGAGCTCCTACGAGCAGTACTTC,CASSLDTYGESSYEQYF
TRBV7-3,16,.,TRBJ2-6,.,TGTGCCAGCAGCCCGTCCGGCGGAACCGGGGCCAACGTCCTGACTTTC,CASSPSGGTGANVLTF
TRBV5-6,16,TRBD1,TRBJ2-7,.,TGTGCCAGCAGCCCCTACACCGGGACAGGGACCTACGAGCAGTACTTC,CASSPYTGTGTYEQYF
TRBV28,11,.,TRBJ2-6,.,TGTGCCAGCAGCCCTGGGACTCGACCGACTTTC,CASSPGTRPTF
TRBV27,15,TRBD2,TRBJ2-1,.,TGTGCCAGCAGTCCGTATAGCGGGGCCTACAATGAGCAGTTCTTC,CASSPYSGAYNEQFF
TRBV14,17,.,TRBJ1-1,.,TGTGCCAGCAAATCTGCGGGAGGCGATCGACCACACACTGAAGCTTTCTTT,CASKSAGGDRPHTEAFF
TRBV6-1,16,TRBD1,TRBJ2-3,.,TGTGCCAGCAGTGAGGTATTTCAGGGGGAGTCAGATACGCAGTATTTT,CASSEVFQGESDTQYF
TRBV7-9,17,.,TRBJ2-2,.,TGTGCCAGCAGCTTAGGGGCGGAGGGGTTGAACACCGGGGAGCTGTTTTTT,CASSLGAEGLNTGELFF
TRBV14,16,TRBD2,TRBJ2-3,.,TGTGCCAGTGCCCAGGGAGCGGGAGTGGGGGCAGATACGCAGTATTTT,CASAQGAGVGADTQYF
TRBV7-9,13,.,TRBJ2-5,.,TGTGCCAGCAGCTTAAATATGGGAGAGACCCAGTACTTC,CASSLNMGETQYF
TRBV7-8,19,.,TRBJ2-1,.,TGTGCCAGCAGCTTAGCGCTCGGGTGGGTTCTCAGCTCCTACAATGAGCAGTTCTTC,CASSLALGWVLSSYNEQFF
TRBV4-1,15,.,TRBJ2-1,.,TGCGCCAGCAGCCAAGAAGCGGGTACCTACAATGAGCAGTTCTTC,CASSQEAGTYNEQFF
TRBV29-1,17,TRBD2,TRBJ2-3,.,TGCAGCGTTGAGGGGGGACTAGCGGGCCCCTACACAGATACGCAGTATTTT,CSVEGGLAGPYTDTQYF
TRBV4-1,15,.,TRBJ1-4,.,TGCGCCAGCAGCCAGGGCCCTACAACTAATGAAAAACTGTTTTTT,CASSQGPTTNEKLFF
TRBV28,14,.,TRBJ2-1,.,TGTGCCAGCACGCTGAGGGGCGCCTACAATGAGCAGTTCTTC,CASTLRGAYNEQFF
TRBV20-1,11,.,TRBJ2-1,once,TGCAGTGCTAGATCCGGGAATGAGCAGTTCTTC,CSARSGNEQFF
TRBV9,13,.,TRBJ2-1,.,TGTGCCAGCAGCGTTAGGGCCTACAATGAGCAGTTCTTC,CASSVRAYNEQFF
TRBV13,14,.,TRBJ2-7,.,TGTGCCAGCAGCTTAGGGAAGGGCGGAGACGAGCAGTACTTC,CASSLGKGGDEQYF
TRBV7-9,12,.,TRBJ2-7,.,TGTGCCAGCAGCTTTGTTCCTCACGAGCAGTACTTC,CASSFVPHEQYF
TRBV7-9,12,.,TRBJ1-1,.,TGTGCCAGCAGCTTAGGGGATGAGGGGGCTTTCTTT,CASSLGDEGAFF